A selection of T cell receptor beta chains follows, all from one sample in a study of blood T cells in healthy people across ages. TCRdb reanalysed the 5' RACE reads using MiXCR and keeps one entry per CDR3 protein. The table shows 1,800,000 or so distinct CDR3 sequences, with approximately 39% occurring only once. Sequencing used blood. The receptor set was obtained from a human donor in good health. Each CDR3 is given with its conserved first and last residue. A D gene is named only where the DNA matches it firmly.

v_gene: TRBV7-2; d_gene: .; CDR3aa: CASSQGLAPRNEQFF
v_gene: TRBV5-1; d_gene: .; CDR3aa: CASSLLTNTGTEAFF
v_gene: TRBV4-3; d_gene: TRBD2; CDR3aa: CASSQDYQAGSVEQYF
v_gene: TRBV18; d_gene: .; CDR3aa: CASSLSRMHTDTQYF
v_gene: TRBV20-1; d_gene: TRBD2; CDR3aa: CSTIAGGPYEQYF
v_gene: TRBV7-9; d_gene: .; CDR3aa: CASSSRVSGNTIYF
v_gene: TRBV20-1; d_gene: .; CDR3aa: CSAIADTYEQYF
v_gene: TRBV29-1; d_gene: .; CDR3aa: CSVEDNAYTF
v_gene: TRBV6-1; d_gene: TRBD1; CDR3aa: CASFGTGNTEAFF
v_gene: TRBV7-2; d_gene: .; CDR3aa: CASNFKNEQFF
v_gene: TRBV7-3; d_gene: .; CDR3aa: CASSLMASSYNEQFF
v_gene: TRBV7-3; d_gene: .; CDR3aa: CASSLQGWVTDTQYF
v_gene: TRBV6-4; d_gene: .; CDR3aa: CAGSDGSQHHNERFF
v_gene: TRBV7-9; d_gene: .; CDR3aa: CASSLGLTGNTIYF
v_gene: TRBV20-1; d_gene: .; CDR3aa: CSARGTVYQPQHF
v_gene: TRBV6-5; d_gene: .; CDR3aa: CASSYSNRDEAFF
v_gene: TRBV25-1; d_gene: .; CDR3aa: CASSESRLAVDTQYF
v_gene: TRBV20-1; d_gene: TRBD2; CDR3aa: CSALGRPSYNEQFF
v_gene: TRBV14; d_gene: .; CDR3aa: CASSQGTTFGDTEAFF
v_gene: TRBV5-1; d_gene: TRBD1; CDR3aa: CASSFDRGQNEQYF
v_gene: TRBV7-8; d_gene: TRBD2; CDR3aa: CASSLVVGRGGEQYF
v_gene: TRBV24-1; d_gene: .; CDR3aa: CATRPWAGSDEQFF
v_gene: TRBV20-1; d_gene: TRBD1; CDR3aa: CSAREWDRGLSPLHF
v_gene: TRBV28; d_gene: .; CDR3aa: CASSFEQGRGFEKLFF
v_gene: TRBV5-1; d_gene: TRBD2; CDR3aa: CASSPRAGGPTGELFF
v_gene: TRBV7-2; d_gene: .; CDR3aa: CASATTYGSYNEQFF
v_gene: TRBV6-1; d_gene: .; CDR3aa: CASSPRTDRSDTQYF
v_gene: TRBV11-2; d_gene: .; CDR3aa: CASSFGGESYEQYF
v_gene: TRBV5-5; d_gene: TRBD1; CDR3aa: CASSLIIGTGGPEQYF
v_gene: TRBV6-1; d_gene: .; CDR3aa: CASSNRVMGQPQHF
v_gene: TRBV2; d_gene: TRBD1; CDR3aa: CASSLQGQGLQPQHF
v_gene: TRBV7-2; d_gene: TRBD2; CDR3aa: CASSSRRAGTYERYF
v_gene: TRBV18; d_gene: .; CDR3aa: CASSPGLWASASEAFF
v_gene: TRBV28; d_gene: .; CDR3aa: CASSPLDSNTEAFF
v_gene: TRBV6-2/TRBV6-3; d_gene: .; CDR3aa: CASSYTLATGIFNQPQHF
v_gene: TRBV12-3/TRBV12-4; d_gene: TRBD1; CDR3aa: CASSQTGGDQPQHF
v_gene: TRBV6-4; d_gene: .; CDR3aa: CASTQQPYPFYEQYF
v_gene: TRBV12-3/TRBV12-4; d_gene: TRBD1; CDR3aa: CASSRGTGYGEQYF
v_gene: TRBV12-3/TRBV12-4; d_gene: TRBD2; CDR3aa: CASSLYLLAGPTDTQYF
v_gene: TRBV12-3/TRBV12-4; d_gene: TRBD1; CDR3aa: CASSRWGQGARNEQYF
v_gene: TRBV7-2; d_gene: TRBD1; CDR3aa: CASSRPGTVSEQYF
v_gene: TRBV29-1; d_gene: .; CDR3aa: CSVGQTTDTQYF
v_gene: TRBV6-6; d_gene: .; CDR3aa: CASSSYTTANYEQYF
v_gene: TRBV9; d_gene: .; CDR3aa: CASSVVVDNEQFF